Listed here are 31 T cell receptor beta chains from one sample, sequenced in a study of cytomegalovirus exposure and HLA in healthy donors. PCR primers comprised 60 Vbeta and 13 Jbeta primers. Clones were sequenced by immunoSEQ multiplex PCR, and TCRdb holds only the in-frame ones, with some missing. The sample lists about 160,000 clones, more than 65% occurring once. The sequenced sample consisted of PBMCs. The origin of the receptors is a man in his fifties or sixties in good health and CMV-seropositive.

The V gene is TRBV11-3, the J gene TRBJ2-1, with 10 positions matching TRBD2. The length of the CDR3 is 17 residues. Trimming took 5 bases from V and 4 from J; bases not matched to a gene: 11. Germline V gene data show CDR1 as SGHNT and CDR2 as YENEEA. In DNA, the CDR3 is TGTGCCAGCAGCCCTCGGACTAGCGGAACCCTATACAATGAGCAGTTCTTC. The encoded protein is CASSPRTSGTLYNEQFF.

This rearrangement joins TRBV9 to TRBJ1-3; D may be TRBD1 (6 bases). Germline values: CDR1 SGDLS, CDR2 YYNGEE. This CDR3 is 15 amino acids long. Trimming stripped 4 bases from V and 3 bases from J, with 14 bases between. The CDR3 sequence is CASSPATGSGNTIYF. In DNA form, the CDR3 reads TGTGCCAGCAGCCCCGCCACAGGGAGTGGAAACACCATATATTTT.

The chain combines TRBV7-3 with TRBJ1-2; TRBD1 is a possible D gene (5 bases). V gave up 2 bases and J gave up 2 bases, with 6 bases separating them. Germline V CDR1 and CDR2: SGHTA, FQGTGA. This CDR3 is built from 13 residues. The CDR3 protein is CASSLWGNYGYTF. CDR3 nucleotide sequence: TGTGCCAGCAGCTTATGGGGCAACTATGGCTACACCTTC. Variable domain in full (rest from reference TRBV7-3 and TRBJ1-2): GAGVSQTPSNKVTEKGKYVELRCDPISGHTALYWYRQSLGQGPEFLIYFQGTGAADDSGLPNDRFFAVRPEGSVSTLKIQRTERGDSAVYLCASSLWGNYGYTFGSGTRLTVV.

J is TRBJ1-2 and V is TRBV20-1, with D unresolved. Germline CDR1 DFQATT, CDR2 SNEGSKA (reference sequence). This CDR3 contains 11 residues. Trimming shortened V by 3 bases and J by 2 bases, and 4 bases separated the two germline ends. In DNA, the CDR3 is TGCAGTGCTAGTGGCAACTATGGCTACACCTTC. Residues: CSASGNYGYTF.

The V and J genes are TRBV6-1 and TRBJ1-3; 8 bases match TRBD1. Losses at the gene ends were 8 bases for V and 0 bases for J; bases not matched to a gene: 3. This CDR3 has 14 residues. Germline CDR1 and CDR2: MNHNS and SASEGT. The CDR3 bases are TGTGCCAGCCGACAGGGGTACTCTGGAAACACCATATATTTT. Translating gives CASRQGYSGNTIYF.

This chain uses TRBV7-9 with TRBJ1-2, with 8 bases that match TRBD1. CDR3 size: 14 residues. Germline V gene data show CDR1 as SEHNR and CDR2 as FQNEAQ (reference sequence). The trim removed 0 bases at V and 6 bases at J, leaving 3 bases unmatched. CDR3 region: CASSLAVTGDGYTF. CDR3 nucleotides: TGTGCCAGCAGCTTAGCCGTGACAGGGGATGGCTACACCTTC. Drawing the rest from reference TRBV7-9 and TRBJ1-2, the complete variable domain is DTGVSQNPRHKITKRGQNVTFRCDPISEHNRLYWYRQTLGQGPEFLTYFQNEAQLEKSRLLSDRFSAERPKGSFSTLEIQRTEQGDSAMYLCASSLAVTGDGYTFGSGTRLTVV.

The genes are TRBV7-8 and TRBJ1-6, with TRBD1 matching over 8 bases. Germline CDR1 SGHVS, CDR2 FQNEAQ. The V and J ends lost 1 base and 0 bases, in that order; junction bases with no gene match: 5. This CDR3 is built from 18 residues. The DNA of the CDR3 is TGTGCCAGCAGCTTAGTGGGACAGGCGGGCTCCTATAATTCACCCCTCCACTTT. The encoded protein is CASSLVGQAGSYNSPLHF.

A single count supports this clone. The chain combines TRBV5-4 with TRBJ1-2; a weak D match, TRBD1 (6 bases). Germline CDR1 SGHNT, CDR2 YYREEE (reference sequence). The CDR3 runs 15 residues. Trimming cost V 0 bases and J 4 bases, with 13 bases left between them. CDR3 residues: CASSLGGGQVYGYTF. The CDR3 DNA follows: TGTGCCAGCAGCTTGGGGGGGGGACAAGTCTATGGCTACACCTTC.

The chain carries TRBV6-5 and TRBJ1-1; D is uncertain. The CDR3 runs to 13 residues. V lost 4 bases and J 5 bases, leaving 11 bases between the germline ends. Germline-derived CDR1 and CDR2 are MNHEY and SVGAGI. This CDR3 is CASSFNARTEAFF. In nucleotides, the CDR3 is TGTGCCAGCAGTTTTAACGCTAGAACTGAAGCTTTCTTT.

This chain uses TRBV7-3 with TRBJ2-1, with D perhaps TRBD1 (6 bases). Trimming stripped 6 bases from V and 9 bases from J, with 12 bases between. The CDR3 loop spans 12 amino acids. CDR1 is SGHTA, CDR2 FQGTGA, per germline. DNA for the CDR3: TGTGCCAGCAGTTCAACAGGGTTTGAGCAGTTCTTC. Amino acid sequence: CASSSTGFEQFF.

V is TRBV27 and J is TRBJ1-1, with D hard to call. The V and J ends lost 8 bases and 3 bases respectively, with 16 bases between them. The CDR3 totals 14 residues. Germline V gene data show CDR1 as MNHEY and CDR2 as SMNVEV (reference sequence). CDR3 protein: CASRDRHDYTEAFF. CDR3 coding DNA: TGTGCCAGCCGAGATAGACACGATTACACTGAAGCTTTCTTT.

CDR3: CASSPNSYEQYF. The DNA of the CDR3 is TGTGCCAGCAGCCCCAATTCCTACGAGCAGTACTTC. The chain is built from TRBV6-6 and TRBJ2-7, with D unresolved. Deletions cut 6 bases from V and 1 base from J, with 7 bases between. Germline CDR1 is MNHNY and CDR2 is SVGAGI (reference sequence). The CDR3 runs 12 residues.

The rearrangement joins TRBV9 to TRBJ2-3; a possible D gene is TRBD1 (5 bases). The CDR3 totals 14 residues. Germline V gene lookup returns CDR1 SGDLS and CDR2 YYNGEE. Trimming stripped 4 bases from V and 2 bases from J, with 11 bases between. CDR3 amino acids: CASSTQGYTDTQYF. CDR3 DNA: TGTGCCAGCAGCACGCAGGGTTACACAGATACGCAGTATTTT.

V is TRBV19 and J is TRBJ1-1; D unresolved. This CDR3 has 13 amino acids. Between the trimmed V and J ends, which lost 3 bases and 6 bases, there was a span of 11 bases. Germline loops: CDR1 LNHDA, CDR2 SQIVND (reference sequence). The CDR3 reads CASSIARIAEAFF. Written as DNA, the CDR3 is TGTGCCAGTAGTATCGCTAGGATCGCTGAAGCTTTCTTT.

This chain links TRBV7-9 with TRBJ1-6; perhaps TRBD1 as D (5 bases). The V gene's germline CDR1 is SEHNR and CDR2 FQNEAQ (reference sequence). The V gene lost 4 bases and the J gene lost 14 bases, with 18 bases spanning the gap. The CDR3 runs 14 residues. The CDR3 loop is CASSYRDSSSALHF. CDR3 nucleotide sequence: TGTGCCAGCAGCTACCGGGACTCGTCTTCGGCCCTCCACTTT.

The genes are TRBV30 and TRBJ1-5, with 10 positions matching TRBD1. The germline gives CDR1 GTSNPN, CDR2 SVGIG (reference sequence). The junction had 12 bases not matched to a gene; V was cut back by 3 bases and J by 7 bases. This CDR3 contains 16 residues. CDR3 loop: CAWSAGQGVSGQPQHF. Here the CDR3 DNA reads TGTGCCTGGAGCGCCGGACAGGGGGTGTCTGGACAGCCCCAGCATTTT.

This clone turned up a few times. The chain recombines TRBV9 with TRBJ2-1; 7 bases line up with TRBD2. The germline CDR1 and CDR2 sequences are SGDLS and YYNGEE. This CDR3 spans 17 amino acids. Trimming removed 0 bases from V and 3 bases from J; junction bases left unmatched: 9. For the CDR3, the DNA is TGTGCCAGCAGCGTAGGCGGGGGAGGAATAGGCTACAATGAGCAGTTCTTC. Protein: CASSVGGGGIGYNEQFF.

The chain employs TRBV27 and TRBJ2-3, with 13 bases matching TRBD2. The CDR3 consists of 15 residues. Trimming removed 8 bases from V and 3 bases from J; junction bases left unmatched: 5. Germline CDR1 and CDR2: MNHEY and SMNVEV (reference sequence). The CDR3 protein is CASLRTSGGTDTQYF. Written as DNA, the CDR3 is TGTGCCAGCCTCCGGACTAGCGGGGGAACAGATACGCAGTATTTT.

This clone was recorded a few times. This chain links TRBV6-5 with TRBJ1-1; no firm D call. The CDR3 sequence is 12 residues long. Trimming shortened V by 6 bases and J by 7 bases, and 12 bases separated the two germline ends. Germline V gene lookup returns CDR1 MNHEY and CDR2 SVGAGI. The CDR3 bases are TGTGCCAGCAGCTGGGCGAGCAATGAAGCTTTCTTT. This codes for CASSWASNEAFF.

This clone was detected only a few times. The chain uses TRBV14 and TRBJ2-2; 8 bases line up with TRBD2. The germline CDR1 and CDR2 sequences are SGHDN and FVKESK. CDR3 length equals 17 residues. The V and J ends lost 0 bases and 1 base, in that order; junction bases with no gene match: 4. The CDR3 sequence is CASSQDLSGVNTGELFF. CDR3 sequence (DNA): TGTGCCAGCAGCCAAGACCTTAGCGGGGTGAACACCGGGGAGCTGTTTTTT.

This chain links TRBV7-8 with TRBJ2-1, with 9 positions matching TRBD2. Trimming removed 4 bases from V and 7 bases from J; junction bases left unmatched: 11. The CDR3 is 16 residues long. Germline assignment: CDR1 SGHVS and CDR2 FQNEAQ. The CDR3 here is CASSSSLSGSFNEQFF. DNA of the CDR3: TGTGCCAGCAGCTCCTCCCTTAGCGGGAGCTTTAATGAGCAGTTCTTC. Supplemented by reference TRBV7-8 and TRBJ2-1, the full variable domain reads GAGVSQSPRYKVAKRGQDVALRCDPISGHVSLFWYQQALGQGPEFLTYFQNEAQLDKSGLPSDRFFAERPEGSVSTLKIQRTQQEDSAVYLCASSSSLSGSFNEQFFGPGTRLTVL.

This chain uses TRBV19 with TRBJ1-5, with TRBD1 matching over 7 bases. The CDR3 length is 14 residues. With 9 bases clipped from V and 0 bases from J, the junction kept 5 bases outside the gene matches. Germline values: CDR1 LNHDA, CDR2 SQIVND (reference sequence). CDR3 protein: CASWDRYSNQPQHF. CDR3 in DNA: TGTGCCAGCTGGGACAGATATAGCAATCAGCCCCAGCATTTT. The variable domain in full, with the rest retrieved from reference TRBV19 and TRBJ1-5, is DGGITQSPKYLFRKEGQNVTLSCEQNLNHDAMYWYRQDPGQGLRLIYYSQIVNDFQKGDIAEGYSVSREKKESFPLTVTSAQKNPTAFYLCASWDRYSNQPQHFGDGTRLSIL.

The CDR3 protein is CASSLGAFQETQYF. CDR3 DNA sequence: TGTGCCAGCAGCTTAGGAGCCTTCCAAGAGACCCAGTACTTC. The chain employs TRBV11-2 and TRBJ2-5, with D hard to call. Germline assignment: CDR1 SGHAT and CDR2 FQNNGV. With 1 base removed from V and 1 base from J, the gap between germline ends came to 7 bases. This CDR3 has 14 amino acids. The full variable domain, completed using reference TRBV11-2 and TRBJ2-5, is EAGVAQSPRYKIIEKRQSVAFWCNPISGHATLYWYQQILGQGPKLLIQFQNNGVVDDSQLPKDRFSAERLKGVDSTLKIQPAKLEDSAVYLCASSLGAFQETQYFGPGTRLLVL.

This chain joins TRBV7-2 and TRBJ1-4, with D possibly TRBD1 on 6 matching bases. From germline, CDR1 is SGHTA and CDR2 FQGNSA. Trimming left V 1 base short and J 8 bases short, with 8 bases between. The CDR3 is made up of 13 amino acids. CDR3 bases: TGTGCCAGCAGCTTAGTAGGGGGAGAAAAACTGTTTTTT. Its translation is CASSLVGGEKLFF.

CDR3 sequence (DNA): TGTGCCAGTCTTCCGGCGGGATCGCCCGGGGAGCTGTTTTTT. As protein: CASLPAGSPGELFF. This chain uses TRBV6-1 with TRBJ2-2; maybe TRBD2 (6 bases). This CDR3 is built from 14 residues. Germline V lookup: CDR1 MNHNS, CDR2 SASEGT. V was shortened by 9 bases and J by 6 bases, with 17 bases between the two germline ends.

Here the CDR3 reads CSVDLAGLYEQFF. In DNA, the CDR3 is TGCAGCGTTGACCTAGCGGGCCTGTATGAGCAGTTCTTC. This sequence joins TRBV29-1 and TRBJ2-1; TRBD2 aligns across 8 bases. V dropped 3 bases and J dropped 8; count of bases not matched to a gene: 6. The CDR3 extends over 13 amino acids. The V gene's germline CDR1 is SQVTM and CDR2 ANQGSEA.

The chain recombines TRBV5-1 with TRBJ1-1, with a weak D call TRBD1 (5 bases). The CDR3 consists of 15 residues. In germline, CDR1 is SGHRS, CDR2 YFSETQ. The V end was cut by 3 bases, the J end by 1 base, with 13 bases between. The CDR3 protein is CASSSLSTANTEAFF. The CDR3 DNA follows: TGCGCCAGCAGCTCCTTATCGACAGCGAACACTGAAGCTTTCTTT.

The chain carries TRBV5-1 and TRBJ2-2; weak D call: TRBD1 (6 bases). V was clipped by 4 bases and J by 5 bases, with 12 bases between them. The CDR3 is 14 amino acids. CDR1 and CDR2 from the germline V gene are SGHRS and YFSETQ. DNA for the CDR3: TGCGCCAGCAGCCGAACACAGGGAACCGGGGAGCTGTTTTTT. It codes for CASSRTQGTGELFF.

The rearrangement joins TRBV11-2 to TRBJ2-7; D gene ambiguous. The germline gives CDR1 SGHAT, CDR2 FQNNGV. The CDR3 has 12 amino acids. The ends were cut back, 0 bases at V and 3 bases at J, with 3 bases in the middle. CDR3 amino acids: CASSLDLYEQYF. The DNA for the CDR3 is TGTGCCAGCAGCTTAGATCTCTACGAGCAGTACTTC.

This CDR3 reads CATQQGGNQPQHF. The DNA for the CDR3 is TGTGCCACCCAACAGGGCGGCAATCAGCCCCAGCATTTT. V is TRBV6-6 and J is TRBJ1-5; perhaps TRBD1 as D (6 bases). The length of the CDR3 is 13 residues. Between the trimmed V and J ends, which lost 10 bases and 2 bases, there was a span of 12 bases. In germline, CDR1 is MNHNY, CDR2 SVGAGI (reference sequence).

The J gene is TRBJ1-1, the V gene TRBV14, with TRBD1 identical over 8 bases. Losses at the gene ends were 3 bases for V and 1 base for J; bases not matched to a gene: 10. This CDR3 spans 17 amino acids. Germline values: CDR1 SGHDN, CDR2 FVKESK. CDR3 sequence reads: CASSHPIRQGANTEAFF. Here the CDR3 DNA reads TGTGCCAGCAGCCATCCCATCCGGCAGGGGGCGAACACTGAAGCTTTCTTT.